The sequence of this T cell receptor (beta chain) was determined in a study of T cells in Graves' hyperthyroidism and ophthalmopathy. This clonotype was observed many times. Ophthalmopathy cases scored 3 or more on the Clinical Activity Score and 4 or more on NOSPECS grade, with duration below 3 months. RNA transcripts served as the template for amplifying TCR beta CDR3 regions. TCR CDR3 underwent first-round RT-PCR with the HTBI primer set. MiXCR, applied by TCRdb to the multiplex PCR reads, yields one record per CDR3 protein. Of around 500,000 distinct CDR3 sequences detected, 15% to 20% appear once; the ten largest clones hold approximately 30%. The sequenced sample was blood. This receptor was obtained from a woman aged 25 to 39 with Graves' ophthalmopathy.

The chain's CDR3 is CASSLLSRGTYSGANVLTF. CDR3 nucleotide sequence: TGCGCCAGCAGCTTGTTGTCACGGGGGACCTACTCTGGGGCCAACGTCCTGACTTTC. V gene TRBV5-1 combines with J gene TRBJ2-6; D is perhaps TRBD2 (6 bases). V lost 1 base and J lost 0, with 17 bases in between. Germline values: CDR1 SGHRS, CDR2 YFSETQ. This CDR3 is built from 19 residues. Variable domain in full (rest from reference TRBV5-1 and TRBJ2-6): KAGVTQTPRYLIKTRGQQVTLSCSPISGHRSVSWYQQTPGQGLQFLFEYFSETQRNKGNFPGRFSGRQFSNSRSEMNVSTLELGDSALYLCASSLLSRGTYSGANVLTFGAGSRLTVL.